Sequencing of this TCR beta chain was carried out in a study of cytomegalovirus exposure and HLA in healthy donors. Study-wide results and limits: Analyzed later, association rates of TCRs varied across HLA loci, with DRB1 most and HLA-C fewest. The study designated about 160 TCR beta chains cytomegalovirus-associated. Earlier analysis found most TCR beta V segments productive about 87% or about 30% of the time.

Primers: 60 Vbeta forward and 13 Jbeta reverse. Original processing notes: Counted up in a later analysis, unique TCR beta chains came to 60 million to 95 million, with about 9.9 million shared. Sequencing used immunoSEQ multiplex PCR; TCRdb keeps in-frame clones, though not all of them. The V and J calls and the clone size are those of that table, but D and trimming were determined from the DNA. The data contain under 130,000 clones, roughly 70% of them singletons. CDR1 is GTSNPN, CDR2 SVGIG, per germline (reference sequence). The CDR3 consists of 14 residues. V was clipped by 0 bases and J by 4 bases; unmatched bases: 3. The table lists this clone with a few counts. The antigen is unknown.

V is TRBV30 and J is TRBJ1-2, with 9 bases fitting TRBD1. This TCR came from a man in his forties or fifties in good health and CMV-seropositive. The sequenced sample was PBMCs. Here the CDR3 reads CAWSVMTGGYGYTF. CDR3 nucleotide sequence: TGTGCCTGGAGTGTTATGACAGGGGGCTATGGCTACACCTTC.